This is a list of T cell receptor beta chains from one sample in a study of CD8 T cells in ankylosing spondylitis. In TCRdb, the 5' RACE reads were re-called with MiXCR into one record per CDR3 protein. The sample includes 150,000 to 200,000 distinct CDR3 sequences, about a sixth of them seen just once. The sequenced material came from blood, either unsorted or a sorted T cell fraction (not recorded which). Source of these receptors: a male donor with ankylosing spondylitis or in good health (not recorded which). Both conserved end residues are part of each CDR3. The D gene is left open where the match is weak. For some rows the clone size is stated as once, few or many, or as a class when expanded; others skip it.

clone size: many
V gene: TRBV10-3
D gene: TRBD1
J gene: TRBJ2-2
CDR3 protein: CAISSQGAGTGELFF
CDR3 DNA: TGTGCCATCAGTTCACAGGGGGCAGGGACCGGGGAGCTGTTTTTT

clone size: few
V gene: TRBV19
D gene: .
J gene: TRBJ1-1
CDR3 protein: CASSIQGFLNTEAFF
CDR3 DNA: TGTGCCAGTAGTATCCAGGGGTTTTTGAACACTGAAGCTTTCTTT

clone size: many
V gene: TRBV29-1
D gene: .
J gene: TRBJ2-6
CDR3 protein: CSVLGTSSGANVLTF
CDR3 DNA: TGCAGCGTACTTGGGACTTCCTCTGGGGCCAACGTCCTGACTTTC

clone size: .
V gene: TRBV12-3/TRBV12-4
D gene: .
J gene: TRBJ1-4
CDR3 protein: CASRGSGNEKLFF
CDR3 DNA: TGTGCCAGCAGGGGCAGCGGGAATGAAAAACTGTTTTTT

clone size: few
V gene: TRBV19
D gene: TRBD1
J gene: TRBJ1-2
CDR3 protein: CASSPRGTGNGYTF
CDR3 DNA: TGTGCCAGTAGCCCCCGTGGGACAGGGAATGGCTACACCTTC

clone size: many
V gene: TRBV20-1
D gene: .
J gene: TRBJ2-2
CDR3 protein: CSARVLAGELFF
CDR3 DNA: TGCAGTGCTAGAGTACTAGCCGGGGAGCTGTTTTTT

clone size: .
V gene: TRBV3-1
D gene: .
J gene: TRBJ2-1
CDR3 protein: CASSPQKGEQFF
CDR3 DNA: TGTGCCAGCAGCCCCCAGAAAGGTGAGCAGTTCTTC

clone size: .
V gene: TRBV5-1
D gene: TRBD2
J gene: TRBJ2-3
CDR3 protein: CASSLPSGSVDTQYF
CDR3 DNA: TGCGCCAGCAGCTTGCCTAGCGGGAGCGTCGATACGCAGTATTTT

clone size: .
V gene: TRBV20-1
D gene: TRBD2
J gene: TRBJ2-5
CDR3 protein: CSAGLARETQYF
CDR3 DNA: TGCAGTGCTGGACTAGCAAGAGAGACCCAGTACTTC

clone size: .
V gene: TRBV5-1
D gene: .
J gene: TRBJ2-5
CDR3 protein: CTSSFREPQETQYF
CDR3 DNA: TGCACCAGCAGCTTCCGGGAGCCCCAAGAGACCCAGTACTTC

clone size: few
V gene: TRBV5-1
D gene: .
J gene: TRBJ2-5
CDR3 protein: CASSPLGSRFQETQYF
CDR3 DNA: TGCGCCAGCAGCCCCCTTGGCAGTAGGTTCCAAGAGACCCAGTACTTC

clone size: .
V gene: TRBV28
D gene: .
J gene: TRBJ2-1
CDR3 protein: CASSLAGRRNEQFF
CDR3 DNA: TGTGCCAGCAGTTTAGCGGGAAGGAGGAATGAGCAGTTCTTC

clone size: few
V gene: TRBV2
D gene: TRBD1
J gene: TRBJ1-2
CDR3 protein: CASSEAKARGRRGYTF
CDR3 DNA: TGTGCCAGCAGTGAAGCGAAGGCCAGGGGGCGTCGGGGCTACACCTTC

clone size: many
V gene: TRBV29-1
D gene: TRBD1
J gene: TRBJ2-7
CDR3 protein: CSVRGTGGLVEQYF
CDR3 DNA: TGCAGCGTTAGGGGGACAGGGGGTCTGGTCGAGCAGTACTTC

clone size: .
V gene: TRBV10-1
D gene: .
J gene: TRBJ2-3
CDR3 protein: CASSDGASGTDTQYF
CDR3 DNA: TGCGCCAGCAGTGACGGAGCCTCTGGCACAGATACGCAGTATTTT

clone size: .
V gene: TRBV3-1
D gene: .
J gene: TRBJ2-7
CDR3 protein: CASSPDRYPTYEQYF
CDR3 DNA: TGTGCCAGCAGCCCAGACAGGTATCCTACCTACGAGCAGTACTTC

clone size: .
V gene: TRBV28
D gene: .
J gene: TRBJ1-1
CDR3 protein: CASNQREQVSTEAFF
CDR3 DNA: TGTGCCAGCAATCAACGGGAGCAGGTGAGCACTGAAGCTTTCTTT

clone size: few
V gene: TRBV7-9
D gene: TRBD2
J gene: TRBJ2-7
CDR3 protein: CASSPSGPTYEQYF
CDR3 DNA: TGTGCCAGCAGCCCTAGCGGGCCGACCTACGAGCAGTACTTC

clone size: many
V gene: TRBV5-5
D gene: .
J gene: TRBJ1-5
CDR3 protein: CASSLRGQTYNQPQHF
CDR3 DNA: TGTGCCAGCAGCCTCCGGGGACAAACTTACAATCAGCCCCAGCATTTT

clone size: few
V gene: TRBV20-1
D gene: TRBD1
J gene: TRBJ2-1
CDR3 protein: CSARRPRTGNNEQFF
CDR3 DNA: TGCAGTGCTAGGCGACCCCGGACAGGGAACAATGAGCAGTTCTTC

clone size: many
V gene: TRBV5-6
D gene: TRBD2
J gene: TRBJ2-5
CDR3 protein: CASSLAKPGLAKETQYF
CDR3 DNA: TGTGCCAGCAGCTTGGCCAAACCGGGACTAGCGAAAGAGACCCAGTACTTC

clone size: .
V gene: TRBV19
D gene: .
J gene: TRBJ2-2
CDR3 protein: CASSEPTGELFF
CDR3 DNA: TGTGCCAGTAGTGAGCCAACCGGGGAGCTGTTTTTT

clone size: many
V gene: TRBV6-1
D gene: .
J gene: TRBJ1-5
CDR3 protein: CASSSPSRNQPQHF
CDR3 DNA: TGTGCCAGCAGCTCCCCCAGTCGTAATCAGCCCCAGCATTTT

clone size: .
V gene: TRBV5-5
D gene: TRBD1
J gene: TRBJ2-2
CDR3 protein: CASSSTGKGTGELFF
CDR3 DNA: TGTGCCAGCAGCTCGACAGGGAAAGGGACCGGGGAGCTGTTTTTT

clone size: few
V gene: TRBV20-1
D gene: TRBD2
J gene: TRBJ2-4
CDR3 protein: CSASREAGEKNIQYF
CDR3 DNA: TGCAGTGCTAGTAGGGAGGCGGGAGAGAAAAACATTCAGTACTTC

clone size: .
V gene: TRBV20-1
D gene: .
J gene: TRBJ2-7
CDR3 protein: CSARKRSSAISSEQYF
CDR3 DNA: TGCAGTGCTAGAAAAAGGAGTAGCGCCATTTCGTCCGAGCAGTACTTC

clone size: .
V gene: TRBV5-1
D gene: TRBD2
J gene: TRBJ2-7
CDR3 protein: CASSLALAGGWSYEQYF
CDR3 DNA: TGCGCCAGCAGCTTGGCGCTAGCGGGAGGGTGGTCCTACGAGCAGTACTTC

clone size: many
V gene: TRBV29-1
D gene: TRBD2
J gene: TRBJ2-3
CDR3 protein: CSAHLGTSGRTDTQYF
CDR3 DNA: TGCAGCGCCCACCTCGGGACTAGCGGGAGGACAGATACGCAGTATTTT

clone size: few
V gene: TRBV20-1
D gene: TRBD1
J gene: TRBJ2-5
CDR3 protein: CSADSRYRGSQNQETQYF
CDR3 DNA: TGCAGTGCTGACTCCCGGTACAGGGGATCTCAGAACCAAGAGACCCAGTACTTC

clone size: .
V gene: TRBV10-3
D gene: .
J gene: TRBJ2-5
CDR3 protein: CAISLQGETQYF
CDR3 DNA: TGTGCCATCAGCCTGCAGGGAGAGACCCAGTACTTC

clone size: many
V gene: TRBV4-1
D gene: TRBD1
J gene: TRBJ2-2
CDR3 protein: CAGSQDGTGRTGELFF
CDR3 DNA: TGCGCCGGCAGCCAAGATGGGACAGGGAGGACCGGGGAGCTGTTTTTT

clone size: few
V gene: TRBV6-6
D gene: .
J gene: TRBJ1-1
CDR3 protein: CASAPNTEAFF
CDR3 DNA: TGTGCCAGCGCCCCGAACACTGAAGCTTTCTTT

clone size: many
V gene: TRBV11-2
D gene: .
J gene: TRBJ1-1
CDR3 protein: CASSLVGEYTEAFF
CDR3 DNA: TGTGCCAGCAGCTTAGTTGGGGAATACACTGAAGCTTTCTTT

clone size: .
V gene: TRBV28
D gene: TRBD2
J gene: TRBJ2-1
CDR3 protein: CASSLLLGLAGVGEQFF
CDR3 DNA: TGTGCCAGCAGTCTCCTCCTCGGGCTAGCGGGAGTCGGTGAGCAGTTCTTC

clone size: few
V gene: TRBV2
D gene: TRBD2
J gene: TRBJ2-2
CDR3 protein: CASSSTSGRGELFF
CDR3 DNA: TGTGCCAGCAGTTCGACTAGCGGGAGAGGGGAGCTGTTTTTT

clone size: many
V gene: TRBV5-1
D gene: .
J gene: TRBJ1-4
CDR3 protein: CASSDYLGRDREKLFF
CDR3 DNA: TGCGCCAGCAGCGATTACCTCGGTCGGGATCGGGAAAAACTGTTTTTT

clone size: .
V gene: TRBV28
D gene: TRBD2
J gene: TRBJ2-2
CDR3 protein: CAIKSGGNTGELFF
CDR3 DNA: TGTGCCATCAAGAGCGGGGGAAACACCGGGGAGCTGTTTTTT

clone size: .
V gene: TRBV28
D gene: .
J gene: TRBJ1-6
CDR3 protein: CASSLAQNNSPLHF
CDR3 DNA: TGTGCCAGCAGTTTAGCACAGAATAATTCACCCCTCCACTTT

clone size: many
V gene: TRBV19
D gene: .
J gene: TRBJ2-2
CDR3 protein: CASNQRANTGELFF
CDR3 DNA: TGTGCCAGTAATCAGCGGGCTAACACCGGGGAGCTGTTTTTT

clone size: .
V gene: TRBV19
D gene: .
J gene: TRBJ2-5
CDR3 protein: CASSDRSGAYQETQYF
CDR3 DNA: TGTGCCAGTAGTGATAGATCCGGGGCGTATCAAGAGACCCAGTACTTC

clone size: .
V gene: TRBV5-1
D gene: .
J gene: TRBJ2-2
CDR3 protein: CASSSDGTGELFF
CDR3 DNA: TGCGCCAGCAGCTCTGACGGTACCGGGGAGCTGTTTTTT

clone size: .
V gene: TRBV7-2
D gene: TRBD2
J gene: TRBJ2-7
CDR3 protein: CASSFSGRAPEQYF
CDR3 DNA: TGTGCCAGCAGCTTTAGCGGGAGGGCCCCCGAGCAGTACTTC

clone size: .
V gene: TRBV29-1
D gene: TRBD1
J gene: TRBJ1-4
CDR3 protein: CSVEEPGQNEKLFF
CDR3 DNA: TGCAGCGTTGAAGAACCGGGACAGAATGAAAAACTGTTTTTT

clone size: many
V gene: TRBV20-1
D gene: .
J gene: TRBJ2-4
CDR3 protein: CSARDNREAKNIQYF
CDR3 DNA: TGCAGTGCTAGAGATAACAGGGAGGCCAAAAACATTCAGTACTTC

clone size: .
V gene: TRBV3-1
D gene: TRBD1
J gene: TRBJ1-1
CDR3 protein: CASSQDRRQGETFF
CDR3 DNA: TGTGCCAGCAGCCAAGATAGGAGACAGGGCGAAACTTTCTTT

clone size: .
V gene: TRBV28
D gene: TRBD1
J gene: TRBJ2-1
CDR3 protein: CASSPHEGGLYNEQFF
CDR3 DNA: TGTGCCAGCAGCCCCCACGAAGGGGGCCTCTACAATGAGCAGTTCTTC

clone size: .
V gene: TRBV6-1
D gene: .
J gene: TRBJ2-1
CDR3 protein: CASRGGPFYNEQFF
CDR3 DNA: TGTGCCAGCAGGGGGGGCCCCTTCTACAATGAGCAGTTCTTC

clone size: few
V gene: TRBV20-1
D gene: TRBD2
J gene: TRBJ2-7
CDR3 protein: CSAGLAGSTKQYF
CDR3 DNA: TGCAGTGCTGGACTAGCGGGGTCTACGAAGCAGTACTTC

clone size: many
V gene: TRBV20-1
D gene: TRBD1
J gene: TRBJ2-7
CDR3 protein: CSAKGQVANEQYF
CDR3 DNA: TGCAGTGCCAAGGGACAGGTAGCCAACGAGCAGTACTTC

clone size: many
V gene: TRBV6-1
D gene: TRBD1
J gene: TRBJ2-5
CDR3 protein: CASRGTVGPGETQYF
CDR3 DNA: TGTGCCAGCAGGGGGACAGTGGGGCCTGGGGAGACCCAGTACTTC

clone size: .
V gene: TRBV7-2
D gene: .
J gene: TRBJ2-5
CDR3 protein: CASSLAGVSGQETQYF
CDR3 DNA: TGTGCCAGCAGCTTAGCTGGGGTTTCGGGCCAAGAGACCCAGTACTTC

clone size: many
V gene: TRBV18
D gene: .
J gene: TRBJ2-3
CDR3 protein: CASSREGTDTQYF
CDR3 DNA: TGTGCCAGCTCACGGGAGGGCACAGATACGCAGTATTTT

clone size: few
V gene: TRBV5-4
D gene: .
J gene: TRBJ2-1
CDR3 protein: CASSLDERNSYNEQFF
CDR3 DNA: TGTGCCAGCAGCTTGGATGAGCGTAACTCCTACAATGAGCAGTTCTTC

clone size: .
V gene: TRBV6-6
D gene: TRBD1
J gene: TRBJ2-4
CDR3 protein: CASSPRDRAKNIQYF
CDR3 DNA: TGTGCCAGCAGTCCACGGGACAGGGCCAAAAACATTCAGTACTTC

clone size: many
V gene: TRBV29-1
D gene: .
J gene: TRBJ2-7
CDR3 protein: CSVESGSSYEQYF
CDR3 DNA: TGCAGCGTTGAAAGCGGCAGCTCCTACGAGCAGTACTTC

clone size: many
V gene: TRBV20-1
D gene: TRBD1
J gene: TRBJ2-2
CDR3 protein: CSARRLGQGSAGELFF
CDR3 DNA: TGCAGTGCTAGACGATTGGGACAGGGGTCGGCCGGGGAGCTGTTTTTT

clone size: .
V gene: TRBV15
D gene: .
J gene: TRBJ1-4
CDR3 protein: CATSREGIFEKLFF
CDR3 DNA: TGTGCCACCAGCAGAGAGGGGATATTTGAAAAACTGTTTTTT

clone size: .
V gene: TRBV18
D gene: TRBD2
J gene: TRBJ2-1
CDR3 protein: CASSLRRREGSYNEQFF
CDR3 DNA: TGTGCCAGCTCACTCCGAAGGAGGGAGGGCTCCTACAATGAGCAGTTCTTC